Listed below are T cell receptor beta chains from one sample, sequenced in a study of molecular identifiers for immune sequencing clone quantification. TCRdb reprocessed the PCR reads via MiXCR and lists one record per CDR3 protein. The sample carries approximately 500,000 distinct CDR3 sequences, about 20% recorded once. Sequenced material: naive CD8+ T cells from blood, with Jurkat cell RNA spiked in. The receptors originated from a human donor in good health. Some libraries in this study had Jurkat cell RNA spiked in. Both conserved end residues are part of each CDR3. The D gene is left open where the match is weak. For some rows the clone size is stated as once, few or many, or as a class when expanded; others skip it.

j_call cdr3_length d_call v_call clone_size cdr3_nt cdr3_aa
TRBJ2-7 15 NA TRBV28 once TGTGCCAGCGCCTCGAGGGGGAGAGAGCCCTACGAGCAGTACTTC CASASRGREPYEQYF
TRBJ2-1 14 NA TRBV6-6 many TGTGCCAGCAGTCAGGGTTCCTCCTACAATGAGCAGTTCTTC CASSQGSSYNEQFF
TRBJ2-3 16 NA TRBV20-1 few TGCAGTCCCATCGCTAGCGTCCCGGGAGAAACAGATACGCAGTATTTT CSPIASVPGETDTQYF
TRBJ2-4 14 NA TRBV7-9 NA TGTGCCAGCAGCTTAGTCTCTCCCAAAAACACTCAGTACTTC CASSLVSPKNTQYF
TRBJ2-7 15 NA TRBV4-2 many TGTGCCAGCAGCCGAGAACAGGGGGGGTTGTACGAGCAGTACTTC CASSREQGGLYEQYF
TRBJ2-7 15 TRBD1 TRBV9 NA TGTGCCAGCAGCTTGACAGGGGCCCGGACCTACGAGCAGTACTTC CASSLTGARTYEQYF
TRBJ1-5 14 NA TRBV3-1 NA TGTGCCAGCAGCCCCACAGACAGTTATCAGCCCCAGCATTTT CASSPTDSYQPQHF
TRBJ1-1 12 NA TRBV10-3 few TGTGCCATCACACGAGGTGACACTGAAGCTTTCTTT CAITRGDTEAFF
TRBJ2-4 15 NA TRBV6-5 many TGTGCCAGCAGTTTCTCTCGAACGGGGTGGGGTATTCAGTACTTC CASSFSRTGWGIQYF
TRBJ2-7 17 TRBD2 TRBV27 NA TGTGCCAGCAGTTCCCTATCCTGGACTAGCGGGAGGTACGAGCAGTACTTC CASSSLSWTSGRYEQYF
TRBJ1-2 16 TRBD1 TRBV13 NA TGTGCCAGCAGCTGGGGGGGGACAGAAATTAACTATGGCTACACCTTC CASSWGGTEINYGYTF
TRBJ2-1 15 TRBD2 TRBV6-4 NA TGTGCCAGCAGTCAATCCAGCGGGAGGATGGATGAGCAGTTCTTC CASSQSSGRMDEQFF
TRBJ2-7 17 TRBD2 TRBV4-3 NA TGCGCCAGCAGCCAAGATAGGGCTAGCGGGAGTTTCGACGAGCAGTACTTC CASSQDRASGSFDEQYF
TRBJ2-7 16 NA TRBV14 many TGTGCCAGCAGCCAAGACCCGCGGGCAGGGACCTACGAGCAGTACTTC CASSQDPRAGTYEQYF
TRBJ1-5 16 NA TRBV20-1 NA TGCAGTGCTAGAGATCTGGCTGCAGGGAATGATCAGCCCCAGCATTTT CSARDLAAGNDQPQHF
TRBJ2-3 16 NA TRBV4-1 many TGCGCCAGCAGCCAAGAACCGGGACTGTCTTCAGATACGCAGTATTTT CASSQEPGLSSDTQYF
TRBJ2-2 13 NA TRBV30 NA TGTGCCTGGAGTCTAACAGGAACCGGGGAGCTGTTTTTT CAWSLTGTGELFF
TRBJ2-7 14 NA TRBV5-6 many TGTGCCAGCAGCTTGGACCGGGCCACCTACGAGCAGTACTTC CASSLDRATYEQYF
TRBJ2-1 16 NA TRBV7-2 many TGTGCCAGCAGCCCGCAGAGCGTTGGCTCCTACAATGAGCAGTTCTTC CASSPQSVGSYNEQFF
TRBJ2-3 15 NA TRBV14 many TGTGCCAGCAGCCAAGATTCAGTGAAGAGAGATACGCAGTATTTT CASSQDSVKRDTQYF
TRBJ2-5 15 TRBD1 TRBV7-3 NA TGTGCCAGCGGCTTATCGGGACAGCTCCAAGAGACCCAGTACTTC CASGLSGQLQETQYF
TRBJ1-6 18 NA TRBV7-8 many TGTGCCAGCAGCTCATCCGGGCCCCTAAGCTCCTATAATTCACCCCTCCACTTT CASSSSGPLSSYNSPLHF
TRBJ2-7 14 NA TRBV6-1 NA TGTGCCAGCAGCCCCGCTAGTCTGGGGGACGAGCAGTACTTC CASSPASLGDEQYF
TRBJ2-5 13 NA TRBV28 few TGTGCCAGCAGTTTATACCTCCAAGAGACCCAGTACTTC CASSLYLQETQYF
TRBJ1-2 15 TRBD1 TRBV28 few TGTGCCAGCTCCGACCCGACAGGGTCCGACTATGGCTACACCTTC CASSDPTGSDYGYTF
TRBJ2-7 14 TRBD2 TRBV7-9 NA TGTGCCAGCGGGTCAGCGGGAGGGCCCTACGAGCAGTACTTC CASGSAGGPYEQYF
TRBJ2-2 15 NA TRBV29-1 many TGCAGCGTTGATTTTAGCGGCACGAACACCGGGGAGCTGTTTTTT CSVDFSGTNTGELFF
TRBJ1-4 16 NA TRBV13 NA TGTGCCAGCAGCATCCGGACAGTTCCAACTAATGAAAAACTGTTTTTT CASSIRTVPTNEKLFF
TRBJ2-7 13 NA TRBV12-3/TRBV12-4 NA TGTGCCAGCAGCCCCAACGGGGTCAACGAGCAGTACTTC CASSPNGVNEQYF
TRBJ2-7 14 NA TRBV6-2/TRBV6-3 many TGTGCCAGCAGTTACGGCCAGGAAGTCTACGAGCAGTACTTC CASSYGQEVYEQYF
TRBJ1-1 13 NA TRBV6-5 few TGTGCCAGCAGTTACTCGCCTGATACTGAAGCTTTCTTT CASSYSPDTEAFF
TRBJ2-2 16 TRBD2 TRBV7-9 many TGTGCCAGCAGCCCCACCGGGGGGGTCGGCACCGGGGAGCTGTTTTTT CASSPTGGVGTGELFF
TRBJ2-5 17 TRBD2 TRBV3-1 NA TGCGCCAGCAGCCAAGGTTTGACGGGGGGGCCACAAGAGACCCAGTACTTC CASSQGLTGGPQETQYF